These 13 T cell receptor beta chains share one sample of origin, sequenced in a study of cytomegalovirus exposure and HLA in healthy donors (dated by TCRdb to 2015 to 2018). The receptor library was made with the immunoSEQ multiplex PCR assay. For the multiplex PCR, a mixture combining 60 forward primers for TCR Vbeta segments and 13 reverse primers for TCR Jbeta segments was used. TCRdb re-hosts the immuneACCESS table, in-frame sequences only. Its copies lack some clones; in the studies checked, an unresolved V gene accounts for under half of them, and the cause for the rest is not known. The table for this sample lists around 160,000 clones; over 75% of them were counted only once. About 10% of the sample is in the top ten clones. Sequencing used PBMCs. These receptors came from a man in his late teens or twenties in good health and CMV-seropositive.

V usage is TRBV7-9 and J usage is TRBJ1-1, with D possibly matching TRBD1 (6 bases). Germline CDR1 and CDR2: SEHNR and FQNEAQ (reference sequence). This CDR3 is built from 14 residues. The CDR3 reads CSGGNGGVNTEAFF. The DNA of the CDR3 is TGTTCCGGGGGGAATGGGGGCGTGAACACTGAAGCTTTCTTT.

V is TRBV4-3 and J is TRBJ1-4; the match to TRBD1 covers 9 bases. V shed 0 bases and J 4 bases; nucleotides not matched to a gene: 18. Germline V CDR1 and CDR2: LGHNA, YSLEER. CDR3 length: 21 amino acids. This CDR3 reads CASSQDRGRDRERHCNEKLFF. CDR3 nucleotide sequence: TGCGCCAGCAGCCAAGATAGAGGACGGGACAGGGAACGCCATTGTAATGAAAAACTGTTTTTT.

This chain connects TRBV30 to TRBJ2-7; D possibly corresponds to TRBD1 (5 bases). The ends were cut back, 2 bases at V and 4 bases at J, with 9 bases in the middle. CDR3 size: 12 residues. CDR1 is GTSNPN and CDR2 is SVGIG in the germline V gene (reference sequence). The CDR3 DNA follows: TGTGCCTGGAGTAAGGGGATATACGAGCAGTACTTC. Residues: CAWSKGIYEQYF.

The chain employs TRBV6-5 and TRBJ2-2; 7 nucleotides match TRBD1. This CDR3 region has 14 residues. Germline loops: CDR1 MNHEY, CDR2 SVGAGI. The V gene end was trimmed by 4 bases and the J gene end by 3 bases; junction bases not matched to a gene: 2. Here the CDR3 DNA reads TGTGCCAGCAGTTCACAGGGGTACACCGGGGAGCTGTTTTTT. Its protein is CASSSQGYTGELFF.

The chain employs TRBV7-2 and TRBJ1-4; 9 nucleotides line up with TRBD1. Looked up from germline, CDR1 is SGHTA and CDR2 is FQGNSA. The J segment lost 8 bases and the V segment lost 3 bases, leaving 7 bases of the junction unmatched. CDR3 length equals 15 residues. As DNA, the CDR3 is TGTGCCAGCAGCTTGGAGACAGGGGGAAACGAAAAACTGTTTTTT. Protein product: CASSLETGGNEKLFF.

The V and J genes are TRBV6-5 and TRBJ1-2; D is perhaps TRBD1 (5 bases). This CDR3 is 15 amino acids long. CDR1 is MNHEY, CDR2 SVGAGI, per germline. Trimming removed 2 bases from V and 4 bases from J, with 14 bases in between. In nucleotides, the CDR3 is TGTGCCAGCAGTTACGGGACTCCCAACCCCTATGGCTACACCTTC. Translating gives CASSYGTPNPYGYTF.

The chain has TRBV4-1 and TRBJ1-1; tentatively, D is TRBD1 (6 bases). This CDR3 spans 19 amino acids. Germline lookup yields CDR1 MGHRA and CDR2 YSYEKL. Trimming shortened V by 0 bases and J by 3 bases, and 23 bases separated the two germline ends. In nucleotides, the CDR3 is TGCGCCAGCAGCCAAGATCTATTCCAAAGACAGGACTTCGACACTGAAGCTTTCTTT. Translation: CASSQDLFQRQDFDTEAFF.

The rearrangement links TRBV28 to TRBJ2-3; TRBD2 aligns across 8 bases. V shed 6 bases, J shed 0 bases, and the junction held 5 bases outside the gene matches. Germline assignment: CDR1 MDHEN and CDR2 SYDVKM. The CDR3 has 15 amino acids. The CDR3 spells CASSTSGSSTDTQYF. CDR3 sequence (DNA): TGTGCCAGCAGCACTAGCGGTTCTAGCACAGATACGCAGTATTTT.

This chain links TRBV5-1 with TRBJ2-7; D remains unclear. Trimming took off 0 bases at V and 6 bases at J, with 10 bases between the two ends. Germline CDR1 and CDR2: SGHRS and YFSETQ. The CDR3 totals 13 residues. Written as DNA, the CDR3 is TGCGCCAGCAGCTTGGAACAAAGTCTCGAGCAGTACTTC. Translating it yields CASSLEQSLEQYF.

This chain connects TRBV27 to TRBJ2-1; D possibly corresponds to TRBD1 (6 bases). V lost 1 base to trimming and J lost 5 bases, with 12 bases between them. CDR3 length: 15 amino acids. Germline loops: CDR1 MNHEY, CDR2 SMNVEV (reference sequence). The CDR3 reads CASSLLAGENNEQFF. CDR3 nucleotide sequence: TGTGCCAGCAGTTTATTGGCAGGGGAAAACAATGAGCAGTTCTTC.

The CDR3 is CASSPPAYEQYF. The DNA for the CDR3 is TGCGCCAGCAGTCCCCCTGCCTACGAGCAGTACTTC. The rearrangement links TRBV5-1 to TRBJ2-7, with unresolved D. CDR3 size: 12 residues. CDR1 is SGHRS, CDR2 YFSETQ, per germline. V was cut by 5 bases and J by 2 bases, with 8 bases left in between. Variable domain in full (rest from reference TRBV5-1 and TRBJ2-7): KAGVTQTPRYLIKTRGQQVTLSCSPISGHRSVSWYQQTPGQGLQFLFEYFSETQRNKGNFPGRFSGRQFSNSRSEMNVSTLELGDSALYLCASSPPAYEQYFGPGTRLTVT.

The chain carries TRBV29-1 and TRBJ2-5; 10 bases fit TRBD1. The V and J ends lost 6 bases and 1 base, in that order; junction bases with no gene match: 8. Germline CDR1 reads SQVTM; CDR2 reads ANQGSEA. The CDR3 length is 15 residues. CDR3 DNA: TGCAGCGTCACCCCGGGACAGGGGTCCCAAGAGACCCAGTACTTC. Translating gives CSVTPGQGSQETQYF. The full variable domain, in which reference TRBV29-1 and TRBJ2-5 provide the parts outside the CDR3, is SAVISQKPSRDICQRGTSLTIQCQVDSQVTMMFWYRQQPGQSLTLIATANQGSEATYESGFVIDKFPISRPNLTFSTLTVSNMSPEDSSIYLCSVTPGQGSQETQYFGPGTRLLVL.

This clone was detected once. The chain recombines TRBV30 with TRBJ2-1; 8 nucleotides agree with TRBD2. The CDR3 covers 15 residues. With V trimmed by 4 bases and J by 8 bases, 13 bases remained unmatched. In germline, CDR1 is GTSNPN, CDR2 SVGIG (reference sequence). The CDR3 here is CAWNSRGLATDEQFF. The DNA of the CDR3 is TGTGCCTGGAACTCAAGAGGACTAGCAACCGATGAGCAGTTCTTC.